Below, 22 T cell receptor beta chains from the same sample are listed, as sequenced in a study of control samples from healthy donors and cancer patients (TCRdb year 2020). The library relied on the immunoSEQ multiplex PCR assay. Entries here come from immuneACCESS through TCRdb and include only in-frame sequences with V and J called. Some clones fail to appear in such tables; in the studies checked, an unresolved V gene covers under half of the shortfall, and the cause of the remainder is unknown. The sample data list about 120,000 clones, and roughly 90% of these were observed just once. Approximately 37% of the sample goes to the ten largest clones. The material sequenced was blood. Every receptor here comes from a man aged 50 or older in good health.

J is TRBJ1-1 and V is TRBV10-2; D gene ambiguous. The CDR3 has 14 amino acids. V was clipped by 2 bases and J by 0 bases, with 7 bases between them. Germline loops: CDR1 WSHSY, CDR2 SAAADI. Here the CDR3 DNA reads TGCGCCAGCAGTGAGGCGGTTTTGAACACTGAAGCTTTCTTT. Translated: CASSEAVLNTEAFF.

The V gene is TRBV19, the J gene TRBJ1-5; D is perhaps TRBD1 (6 bases). Germline V gene sequence: CDR1 LNHDA, CDR2 SQIVND (reference sequence). Trimming pared 2 bases from V and 6 bases from J, leaving 11 bases between. The CDR3 length is 14 residues. CDR3 in amino acids: CASSILGGFQPQHF. The CDR3 nucleotides read TGTGCCAGTAGTATACTAGGGGGATTTCAGCCCCAGCATTTT.

This clone has only one observation. The chain has TRBV19 and TRBJ1-4, with D possibly being TRBD1 (5 bases). Germline CDR1 and CDR2: LNHDA and SQIVND (reference sequence). The CDR3 runs to 13 residues. Trimming cost V 5 bases and J 4 bases, with 8 bases left between them. This chain's CDR3 is CASSFRDNEKLFF. Written as DNA, the CDR3 is TGTGCCAGTAGTTTCAGGGATAATGAAAAACTGTTTTTT.

The rearrangement links TRBV5-1 to TRBJ1-2; 9 positions agree with TRBD1. The CDR3 runs to 16 residues. Germline trimming cut 4 bases from V and 0 bases from J; bases unmatched to any gene: 7. CDR1 SGHRS and CDR2 YFSETQ come from the germline V gene. CDR3 loop: CASSQTGGPTNYGYTF. DNA of the CDR3: TGCGCCAGCAGCCAGACAGGGGGACCCACTAACTATGGCTACACCTTC.

The V call is TRBV10-3, the J call TRBJ1-6; D gene unclear. The germline gives CDR1 ENHRY, CDR2 SYGVKD. The CDR3 contains 15 residues. Trimming stripped 3 bases from V and 7 bases from J, with 13 bases between. In nucleotides, the CDR3 is TGTGCCATCAGTGACCCCGAAGGGCAAAATTCACCCCTCCACTTT. Protein sequence: CAISDPEGQNSPLHF.

The chain couples TRBV6-6 to TRBJ2-7, with 7 bases fitting TRBD1. Germline assignment: CDR1 MNHNY and CDR2 SVGAGI (reference sequence). The V and J ends lost 7 bases and 3 bases, in that order; junction bases with no gene match: 6. This CDR3 is 13 amino acids long. The CDR3 reads CASTRQGSYEQYF. The CDR3 nucleotides are TGTGCCAGCACCAGACAGGGAAGCTACGAGCAGTACTTC.

The gene calls are TRBV30 and TRBJ2-6; no clear D. The CDR3 is 14 amino acids. V gave up 2 bases and J gave up 2 bases, with 7 bases separating them. Germline V gives CDR1 GTSNPN, CDR2 SVGIG (reference sequence). CDR3: CAWSLGAGANVLTF. As DNA, the CDR3 is TGTGCCTGGAGTCTAGGAGCTGGGGCCAACGTCCTGACTTTC. Variable domain in full (rest from reference TRBV30 and TRBJ2-6): SQTIHQWPATLVQPVGSPLSLECTVEGTSNPNLYWYRQAAGRGLQLLFYSVGIGQISSEVPQNLSASRPQDRQFILSSKKLLLSDSGFYLCAWSLGAGANVLTFGAGSRLTVL.

The rearrangement links TRBV6-2 or TRBV6-3 to TRBJ2-7; D is undetermined. The CDR3 has 13 amino acids. The V end was cut by 2 bases, the J end by 3 bases, with 8 bases between. The germline V gene has CDR1 MNHEY and CDR2 SVGEGT. The CDR3 reads CASSYLGYYEQYF. DNA for the CDR3: TGTGCCAGCAGTTACCTCGGTTACTACGAGCAGTACTTC.

V usage is TRBV27 and J usage is TRBJ1-6; D is undetermined. The CDR3 loop spans 18 amino acids. Germline CDR1 reads MNHEY; CDR2 reads SMNVEV (reference sequence). V lost 0 bases to trimming and J lost 0 bases, with 12 bases between them. The CDR3 reads CASSLSRKASSYNSPLHF. The CDR3 coding sequence is TGTGCCAGCAGTTTATCCCGTAAGGCCAGCTCCTATAATTCACCCCTCCACTTT.

J is TRBJ1-4 and V is TRBV6-5; 8 bases fit TRBD1. V trimming: 6 bases; J trimming: 8 bases; junction bases outside the gene matches: 5. The CDR3 sequence is 13 residues long. From germline, CDR1 is MNHEY and CDR2 SVGAGI. The CDR3 region has the DNA TGTGCCAGCAGCAAGGACAGGGCCGAAAAACTGTTTTTT. It specifies CASSKDRAEKLFF.

The table lists this clone with a count of one. The CDR3 bases are TGTGCCACCAGCGAACAGGGGGATGGCTACACCTTC. It encodes CATSEQGDGYTF. This sequence joins TRBV24-1 and TRBJ1-2; TRBD1 matches 8 bases. Trimming at V came to 7 bases and at J to 6 bases, leaving 3 bases not matched to a gene. The germline gives CDR1 KGHDR, CDR2 SFDVKD. There are 12 residues in the CDR3.

This rearrangement joins TRBV5-6 to TRBJ2-1, with 8 nucleotides matching TRBD1. There are 16 residues in the CDR3. With V trimmed by 0 bases and J by 4 bases, 6 bases remained unmatched. From germline, CDR1 is SGHDT and CDR2 YYEEEE. The CDR3 region is CASSLATRGLYNEQFF. CDR3 sequence (DNA): TGTGCCAGCAGCTTGGCCACCAGGGGGCTATACAATGAGCAGTTCTTC.

The V gene is TRBV5-1, the J gene TRBJ1-4; a weak D match, TRBD1 (6 bases). The germline CDR1 and CDR2 sequences are SGHRS and YFSETQ. CDR3 length: 15 residues. Trimming pared 0 bases from V and 3 bases from J, leaving 9 bases between. CDR3 protein: CASSLAGEANEKLFF. CDR3 coding DNA: TGCGCCAGCAGCTTGGCAGGGGAGGCTAATGAAAAACTGTTTTTT.

CDR3 DNA: TGTGCCAGCAGCAAGAGGGGGGGGATGGAGACCCAGTACTTC. Translated, it gives CASSKRGGMETQYF. This chain joins TRBV11-2 and TRBJ2-5; a weak D match, TRBD2 (7 bases). V shed 5 bases and J shed 5 bases, with 15 bases lying between them. The CDR3 is 14 amino acids. CDR1 and CDR2 from the germline V gene are SGHAT and FQNNGV. Based on the CDR3 plus reference TRBV11-2 and TRBJ2-5, the full variable domain is EAGVAQSPRYKIIEKRQSVAFWCNPISGHATLYWYQQILGQGPKLLIQFQNNGVVDDSQLPKDRFSAERLKGVDSTLKIQPAKLEDSAVYLCASSKRGGMETQYFGPGTRLLVL.

This chain links TRBV9 with TRBJ1-1, with a tentative D call TRBD1 (6 bases). Trimming cost V 1 base and J 3 bases, with 10 bases left between them. The germline gives CDR1 SGDLS, CDR2 YYNGEE. This CDR3 comprises 14 residues. CDR3 loop: CASSVRGEHTEAFF. CDR3 nucleotides: TGTGCCAGCAGCGTAAGGGGGGAACACACTGAAGCTTTCTTT.

The chain employs TRBV7-2 and TRBJ2-2; D possibly uses TRBD1 or TRBD2 (5 bases each). Trimming left V 5 bases short and J 3 bases short, with 13 bases between. This CDR3 has 15 residues. Germline V gene data show CDR1 as SGHTA and CDR2 as FQGNSA. The CDR3 loop reads CASSRDRIYTGELFF. CDR3 sequence (DNA): TGTGCCAGCAGCCGGGACCGGATCTACACCGGGGAGCTGTTTTTT.

V and J are TRBV2 and TRBJ1-2; 9 nucleotides agree with TRBD1. The CDR3 is made up of 12 amino acids. From germline, CDR1 is SNHLY and CDR2 FYNNEI. V shed 8 bases and J 6 bases; nucleotides not matched to a gene: 4. The CDR3 nucleotides are TGTGCCAGCGAATGGGACAGGGATGGCTACACCTTC. Translated: CASEWDRDGYTF.

J is TRBJ2-1 and V is TRBV6-1; 10 positions agree with TRBD1. CDR3 length: 15 residues. After removal of 3 bases from V and 7 bases from J, the junction contained 6 bases not matched to a gene. The germline gives CDR1 MNHNS, CDR2 SASEGT. CDR3 loop: CASSDGGTGENEQFF. The CDR3 bases are TGTGCCAGCAGTGATGGGGGGACAGGGGAAAATGAGCAGTTCTTC.

This chain uses TRBV7-2 with TRBJ2-3; weak D call: TRBD2 (5 bases). CDR1 and CDR2 (germline): SGHTA, FQGNSA. V was clipped by 5 bases and J by 0 bases, with 12 bases between them. This CDR3 contains 15 residues. DNA of the CDR3: TGTGCCAGCAGCAGGGTCCGGGATAGCACAGATACGCAGTATTTT. It specifies CASSRVRDSTDTQYF.

The CDR3 sequence: CASSLAGSGANVLTF. The DNA of the CDR3 is TGCGCCAGCAGCTTGGCTGGCTCTGGGGCCAACGTCCTGACTTTC. The J gene is TRBJ2-6, the V gene TRBV5-1; D not certain. Trimming removed 0 bases from V and 0 bases from J, with 4 bases in between. The CDR3 extends over 15 amino acids. CDR1 and CDR2 from the germline V gene are SGHRS and YFSETQ.

This clone has just one count. The J gene is TRBJ2-3, the V gene TRBV7-6, with 7 bases aligning to TRBD2. The V gene's germline CDR1 is SGHVS and CDR2 FNYEAQ. CDR3 length: 13 amino acids. The J segment lost 1 base and the V segment lost 8 bases, leaving 3 bases of the junction unmatched. The CDR3 loop reads CASVAGGTDTQYF. The DNA of the CDR3 is TGTGCCAGCGTGGCGGGGGGCACAGATACGCAGTATTTT.

The count of this clone is one. The chain has TRBV13 and TRBJ1-1; D ambiguous. With 5 bases removed from V and 5 bases from J, the gap between germline ends came to 15 bases. CDR1 is PRHDT, CDR2 FYEKMQ, per germline (reference sequence). CDR3 size: 14 residues. CDR3 protein: CASSPVAGRTEAFF. The CDR3 DNA is TGTGCCAGCAGCCCCGTGGCGGGAAGGACTGAAGCTTTCTTT.